This T cell receptor (beta chain) was observed in a study of PD-1 blockade in classical Hodgkin lymphoma. Study conclusions and caveats: CD8+ TCR diversity did not rise significantly by C4D1, unlike CD4+. Diminished baseline TCR diversity has been reported in newly diagnosed patients relative to healthy donors.

V lost 6 bases to trimming and J lost 7 bases, with 11 bases between them. CDR1 SEHNR and CDR2 FQNEAQ come from the germline V gene (reference sequence). This CDR3 is 12 amino acids long. The assay was immunoSEQ multiplex PCR, and TCRdb's table has in-frame clones only and misses some. The sample shows about 26,000 clones, 67% of them seen only once. As regards this clone: Its antigen is unknown.

All patients experienced relapse after autologous stem cell transplantation, and brentuximab vedotin exposure was variable. The input for sequencing was peripheral blood mononuclear cells (PBMCs), taken before the second cycle of nivolumab. This receptor was taken from a human donor with classical Hodgkin lymphoma. The gene calls are TRBV7-9 and TRBJ2-3, with D possibly matching TRBD1 (6 bases). The CDR3, as DNA: TGTGCCAGCAGGCCCCAGGGGAATACGCAGTATTTT. Residues: CASRPQGNTQYF.